These 30 T cell receptor beta chains were all obtained from the same sample, sequenced in a study of T cells in Graves' hyperthyroidism and ophthalmopathy. TCR beta CDR3 regions were amplified from RNA transcripts. The HTBI set primed first-round TCR CDR3 RT-PCR. From the multiplex PCR reads, TCRdb called clonotypes with MiXCR, one entry per CDR3 protein. This table holds 210,000 or so distinct CDR3 sequences, more than 15% found once. The sequencing sample was made of blood. These receptors originate from a man in his forties or fifties with Graves' hyperthyroidism.

This clonotype has at least ten counts. The chain carries TRBV10-2 and TRBJ2-7; no clear D gene. Trimming removed 7 bases from V and 4 bases from J, with 17 bases in between. Looked up from germline, CDR1 is WSHSY and CDR2 is SAAADI. The CDR3 runs 14 residues. The CDR3 DNA follows: TGCGCCAGCACCCCTCTGGCGGCAGCATACGAGCAGTACTTC. Amino acids: CASTPLAAAYEQYF.

This clonotype was seen ten or more times. The chain joins TRBV11-3 to TRBJ2-1; the D call may be TRBD1 or TRBD2 (5 bases each). Germline V lookup: CDR1 SGHNT, CDR2 YENEEA. The V end was cut by 6 bases, the J end by 8 bases, with 20 bases between. The CDR3 spans 15 residues. The CDR3 DNA reads as TGTGCCAGCAGTGCCGGGACCACCGGAATCGATGAGCAGTTCTTC. It is translated as CASSAGTTGIDEQFF.

This clonotype was detected many times. The V and J genes are TRBV20-1 and TRBJ2-7; 9 nucleotides match TRBD2. This CDR3 spans 15 amino acids. Trimming at V came to 1 base and at J to 3 bases, leaving 7 bases not matched to a gene. Per the germline V gene, CDR1 is DFQATT and CDR2 is SNEGSKA (reference sequence). The DNA for the CDR3 is TGCAGTGCTAGAGGGTCCCCAGCGGGGGGCTACGAGCAGTACTTC. It yields the protein CSARGSPAGGYEQYF.

This clonotype was seen a handful of times. The genes are TRBV12-5 and TRBJ2-1; TRBD2 agrees at 15 bases. V was clipped by 7 bases and J by 3 bases; unmatched bases: 7. The CDR3 consists of 17 residues. Per the germline V gene, CDR1 is LGHNT and CDR2 is FRNRAP. CDR3 loop: CASARGTSGGIYNEQFF. CDR3 DNA sequence: TGTGCTAGTGCCCGCGGGACTAGCGGGGGGATCTACAATGAGCAGTTCTTC.

The chain carries TRBV20-1 and TRBJ2-3; 10 bases agree with TRBD2. The V gene's germline CDR1 is DFQATT and CDR2 SNEGSKA (reference sequence). Germline trimming cut 0 bases from V and 2 bases from J; bases unmatched to any gene: 5. This CDR3 has 16 residues. In nucleotides, the CDR3 is TGCAGTGCTAGAGATGGAACTAGCGGGGTCACAGATACGCAGTATTTT. Its translation: CSARDGTSGVTDTQYF.

This clonotype was recorded at least ten times. The rearrangement joins TRBV28 to TRBJ2-1; 9 positions match TRBD2. V trimming: 4 bases; J trimming: 6 bases; junction bases outside the gene matches: 7. Germline assignment: CDR1 MDHEN and CDR2 SYDVKM. The CDR3 loop spans 15 amino acids. The CDR3 spells CASSSPGLALNEQFF. CDR3 bases: TGTGCCAGCAGTTCGCCGGGACTAGCCCTCAATGAGCAGTTCTTC.

This clonotype was found many times. This chain joins TRBV28 and TRBJ2-1; D uncertain. The CDR3 consists of 11 residues. Germline assignment: CDR1 MDHEN and CDR2 SYDVKM. V dropped 11 bases and J dropped 3 bases, with 8 bases sitting between them. The CDR3 DNA reads as TGTGCCCGAAAGGTCTACAATGAGCAGTTCTTC. As protein: CARKVYNEQFF.

The V and J genes are TRBV19 and TRBJ2-3; D remains ambiguous. With 7 bases removed from V and 4 bases from J, the gap between germline ends came to 15 bases. Germline loops: CDR1 LNHDA, CDR2 SQIVND (reference sequence). The CDR3 runs to 14 residues. The chain's CDR3 is CASTPGPDSDTQYF. The DNA for the CDR3 is TGTGCCAGTACCCCAGGTCCGGATTCAGATACGCAGTATTTT.

The chain recombines TRBV11-3 with TRBJ1-6, with a weak D call TRBD1 (6 bases). Trimming left V 2 bases short and J 6 bases short, with 11 bases between. This CDR3 region has 15 residues. Germline CDR1 SGHNT, CDR2 YENEEA. The CDR3 spells CASSLSGGSNSPLHF. CDR3 in DNA: TGTGCCAGCAGCTTATCGGGGGGCTCTAATTCACCCCTCCACTTT.

This clonotype appeared many times. The chain is built from TRBV3-1 and TRBJ2-2; the match to TRBD2 covers 8 bases. This CDR3 region has 16 residues. Germline V gives CDR1 LGHDT, CDR2 YNNKEL (reference sequence). V gave up 1 base and J gave up 3 bases; unmatched junction bases: 4. The CDR3 protein is CASSQVQREYTGELFF. CDR3 in DNA: TGTGCCAGCAGCCAAGTTCAGCGGGAGTACACCGGGGAGCTGTTTTTT.

The table lists this clonotype with many counts. This chain joins TRBV12-3 or TRBV12-4 and TRBJ2-6, with 7 bases lining up with TRBD2. The CDR3 loop spans 15 amino acids. Trimming cost V 7 bases and J 1 base; bases outside gene matches: 4. The chain's CDR3 is CASKSGGSGANVLTF. The CDR3 nucleotides read TGTGCCAGCAAGTCGGGAGGTTCTGGGGCCAACGTCCTGACTTTC.

The sample holds many counts of this clonotype. The chain joins TRBV6-2 or TRBV6-3 to TRBJ2-1; possible D gene TRBD2, 5 bases. Trimming left V 10 bases short and J 3 bases short, with 22 bases between. Germline V lookup: CDR1 MNHEY, CDR2 SVGEGT. This CDR3 comprises 16 residues. DNA of the CDR3: TGTGCCACCCCCCCTGGTTCGAGCGGAAACTACAATGAGCAGTTCTTC. Protein product: CATPPGSSGNYNEQFF.

The chain has TRBV6-5 and TRBJ1-2; 9 nucleotides line up with TRBD1. The CDR3 length is 16 residues. V lost 2 bases, J lost 8 bases, and 12 bases stayed unmatched. The germline V gene encodes CDR1 MNHEY and CDR2 SVGAGI. CDR3 protein: CASSYGGQGHALGYTF. DNA for the CDR3: TGTGCCAGCAGTTACGGGGGACAGGGTCATGCGTTGGGCTACACCTTC.

A few counts support this clonotype. The V call is TRBV15, the J call TRBJ1-4; maybe TRBD1 (5 bases). Germline assignment: CDR1 LNHNV and CDR2 YYDKDF (reference sequence). V was trimmed by 0 bases and J by 7 bases, leaving 12 bases between them. There are 15 residues in the CDR3. CDR3 in amino acids: CATSRERGAGEKLFF. As DNA, the CDR3 is TGTGCCACCAGCAGAGAAAGGGGCGCGGGTGAAAAACTGTTTTTT.

The chain carries TRBV10-3 and TRBJ2-3; tentatively, D is TRBD2 (5 bases). This CDR3 has 15 residues. The V gene lost 3 bases and the J gene lost 0 bases, with 10 bases spanning the gap. Germline lookup yields CDR1 ENHRY and CDR2 SYGVKD. CDR3 residues: CAISDGGLSTDTQYF. DNA for the CDR3: TGTGCCATCAGTGACGGAGGACTCAGCACAGATACGCAGTATTTT.

The genes are TRBV28 and TRBJ2-2; D call uncertain. V lost 5 bases and J 4 bases, leaving 11 bases between the germline ends. Germline loops: CDR1 MDHEN, CDR2 SYDVKM. The CDR3 contains 14 residues. The CDR3 spells CASSEAKSTGELFF. The DNA for the CDR3 is TGTGCCAGCAGTGAGGCTAAAAGCACCGGGGAGCTGTTTTTT.

This clonotype was detected many times. This chain connects TRBV27 to TRBJ2-7; no reliable D call. The length of the CDR3 is 14 residues. V gave up 2 bases and J gave up 4 bases, with 12 bases separating them. Germline V gene data show CDR1 as MNHEY and CDR2 as SMNVEV (reference sequence). The CDR3 DNA reads TGTGCCAGCAGTTTAAGGGCCCTAACGTACGAGCAGTACTTC. Translation: CASSLRALTYEQYF.

This clonotype appeared many times. The rearrangement links TRBV20-1 to TRBJ2-3, with TRBD2 matching over 7 bases. Per the germline V gene, CDR1 is DFQATT and CDR2 is SNEGSKA (reference sequence). V lost 5 bases to trimming and J lost 1 base; unmatched junction nucleotides: 15. This CDR3 is built from 17 residues. For the CDR3, the DNA is TGCAGTGCTTCCCCACCCGAGGCTAGCGGTCGCACAGATACGCAGTATTTT. It specifies CSASPPEASGRTDTQYF.

This clonotype was recorded at least ten times. The CDR3 bases are TGTGCCTGGGGACAGGGGGGTCATCAGCCCCAGCATTTT. It encodes CAWGQGGHQPQHF. This sequence joins TRBV30 and TRBJ1-5; 10 bases agree with TRBD1. In germline, CDR1 is GTSNPN, CDR2 SVGIG (reference sequence). This CDR3 region has 13 residues. The J segment lost 5 bases and the V segment lost 5 bases, leaving 3 bases of the junction unmatched.

This clonotype has a count of ten or more. The rearrangement joins TRBV27 to TRBJ2-1; possibly TRBD2 for D (6 bases). This CDR3 contains 19 residues. Germline V gene sequence: CDR1 MNHEY, CDR2 SMNVEV (reference sequence). V was cut by 5 bases and J by 5 bases, with 28 bases left in between. The CDR3 DNA is TGTGCCAGCAGTGCCTATCCCGCCCCGGAGGGCCATTGGCACAATGAGCAGTTCTTC. Its translation: CASSAYPAPEGHWHNEQFF.

This clonotype appeared a few times. The J gene is TRBJ1-3, the V gene TRBV15; 7 bases are a match to TRBD1. Looked up from germline, CDR1 is LNHNV and CDR2 is YYDKDF (reference sequence). The V segment lost 6 bases and the J segment 4 bases; nucleotides outside the gene matches: 6. The CDR3 is 14 residues long. The CDR3 DNA sequence: TGTGCCACCAGAAGACAGGGTACAGGAAACACCATATATTTT. Its protein is CATRRQGTGNTIYF.

V gene TRBV15 combines with J gene TRBJ2-7, with D hard to call. Germline CDR1 is LNHNV and CDR2 is YYDKDF (reference sequence). The CDR3 runs to 15 residues. V was cut by 0 bases and J by 3 bases, with 12 bases left in between. The DNA of the CDR3 is TGTGCCACCAGCAGAGATAAAACAGCTATCTACGAGCAGTACTTC. Amino acids: CATSRDKTAIYEQYF.

This clonotype was counted many times. The chain recombines TRBV28 with TRBJ2-7; TRBD2 might be the D (5 bases). There are 16 residues in the CDR3. Germline V CDR1 and CDR2: MDHEN, SYDVKM. V was trimmed by 2 bases and J by 0 bases, leaving 14 bases between them. The CDR3 nucleotides read TGTGCCAGCAGTTTAATCCCCGGGAAGAACTCCTACGAGCAGTACTTC. Its protein product is CASSLIPGKNSYEQYF.

This clonotype was seen at least ten times. The rearrangement links TRBV7-2 to TRBJ2-1, with TRBD2 matching 7 bases. J was trimmed by 5 bases and V by 4 bases; bases with no gene match: 5. The CDR3 runs 14 residues. Germline assignment: CDR1 SGHTA and CDR2 FQGNSA. The chain's CDR3 is CASSYGGGHNEQFF. In DNA form, the CDR3 reads TGTGCCAGCAGCTATGGCGGGGGTCACAATGAGCAGTTCTTC.

This chain uses TRBV7-9 with TRBJ2-2; TRBD1 aligns across 11 bases. The trim removed 11 bases at V and 3 bases at J, leaving 2 bases unmatched. Germline assignment: CDR1 SEHNR and CDR2 FQNEAQ (reference sequence). CDR3 length equals 13 residues. CDR3 sequence: CAGDRGYTGELFF. Written as DNA, the CDR3 is TGTGCCGGGGACAGGGGGTACACCGGGGAGCTGTTTTTT.

At least ten counts were recorded for this clonotype. The J gene is TRBJ1-1, the V gene TRBV5-1, with a possible D match to TRBD1 (6 bases). V was clipped by 1 base and J by 5 bases, with 21 bases between them. There are 17 residues in the CDR3. CDR1 and CDR2 from the germline V gene are SGHRS and YFSETQ. The CDR3 is CASSLWGAGAAGTEAFF. DNA of the CDR3: TGCGCCAGCAGCTTGTGGGGCGCAGGGGCGGCGGGAACTGAAGCTTTCTTT. Based on the CDR3 plus reference TRBV5-1 and TRBJ1-1, the full variable domain is KAGVTQTPRYLIKTRGQQVTLSCSPISGHRSVSWYQQTPGQGLQFLFEYFSETQRNKGNFPGRFSGRQFSNSRSEMNVSTLELGDSALYLCASSLWGAGAAGTEAFFGQGTRLTVV.

This clonotype has only a few counts. The chain employs TRBV6-1 and TRBJ1-2, with TRBD1 identical over 9 bases. With V trimmed by 6 bases and J by 4 bases, 9 bases remained unmatched. The CDR3 totals 15 residues. Germline loops: CDR1 MNHNS, CDR2 SASEGT. The DNA for the CDR3 is TGTGCCAGCAGGAACCGACAGGGGGTGAGCTATGGCTACACCTTC. Translated, it gives CASRNRQGVSYGYTF.

This clonotype was seen a few times. The chain is built from TRBV6-1 and TRBJ2-2, with D perhaps TRBD1 or TRBD2 (6 bases each). Germline lookup yields CDR1 MNHNS and CDR2 SASEGT. V shed 6 bases and J shed 3 bases, with 14 bases lying between them. The CDR3 is 15 residues long. In DNA, the CDR3 is TGTGCCAGCAGAGAGGGGGGCGCCCACACCGGGGAGCTGTTTTTT. Translating it yields CASREGGAHTGELFF.

At least ten counts were recorded for this clonotype. CDR3 sequence reads: CASSRLPRTLTGELFF. Here the CDR3 DNA reads TGTGCCAGCTCGCGACTACCCCGAACGCTCACCGGGGAGCTGTTTTTT. This chain connects TRBV18 to TRBJ2-2, with D maybe TRBD2 (5 bases). The V end lost 6 bases, the J end lost 4 bases, and 18 bases lay between the germline ends. Germline loops: CDR1 KGHSH, CDR2 LQKENI. The CDR3 loop spans 16 amino acids.

In its sample, this clonotype was seen a few times. The rearrangement uses TRBV10-3 and TRBJ1-1; no firm D call. CDR1 and CDR2 (germline): ENHRY, SYGVKD. The CDR3 is made up of 12 amino acids. The ends were cut back, 6 bases at V and 1 base at J, with 6 bases in the middle. The CDR3 nucleotides are TGTGCCATCAGCCCAAAGAACACTGAAGCTTTCTTT. Its protein is CAISPKNTEAFF.